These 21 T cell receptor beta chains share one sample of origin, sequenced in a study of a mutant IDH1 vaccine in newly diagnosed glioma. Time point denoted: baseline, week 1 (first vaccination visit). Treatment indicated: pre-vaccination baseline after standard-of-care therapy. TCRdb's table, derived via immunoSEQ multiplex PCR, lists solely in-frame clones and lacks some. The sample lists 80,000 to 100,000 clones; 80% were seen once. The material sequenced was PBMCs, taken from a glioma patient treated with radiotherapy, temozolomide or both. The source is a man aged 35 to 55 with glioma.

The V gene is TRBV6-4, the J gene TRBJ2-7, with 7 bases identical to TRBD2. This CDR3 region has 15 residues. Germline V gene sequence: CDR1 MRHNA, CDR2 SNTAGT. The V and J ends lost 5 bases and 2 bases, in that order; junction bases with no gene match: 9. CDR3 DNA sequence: TGTGCCAGCAGTCCCCGAGGGGCGGGGGCCTACGAGCAGTACTTC. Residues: CASSPRGAGAYEQYF.

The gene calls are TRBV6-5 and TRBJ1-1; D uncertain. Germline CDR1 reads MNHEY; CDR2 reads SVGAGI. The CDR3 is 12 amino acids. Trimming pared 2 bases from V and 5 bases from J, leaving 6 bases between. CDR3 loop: CASSYPPTEAFF. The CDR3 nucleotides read TGTGCCAGCAGTTACCCACCTACTGAAGCTTTCTTT.

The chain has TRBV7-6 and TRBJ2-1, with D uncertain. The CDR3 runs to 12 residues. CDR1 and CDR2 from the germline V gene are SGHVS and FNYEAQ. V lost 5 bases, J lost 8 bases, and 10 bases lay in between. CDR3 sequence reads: CASSRNDDEQFF. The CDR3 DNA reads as TGTGCCAGCAGCCGGAACGACGATGAGCAGTTCTTC.

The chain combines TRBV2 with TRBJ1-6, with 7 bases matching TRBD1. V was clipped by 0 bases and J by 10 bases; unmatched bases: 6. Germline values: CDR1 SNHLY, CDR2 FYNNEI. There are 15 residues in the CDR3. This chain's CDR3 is CASSEAGGAGSPLHF. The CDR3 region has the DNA TGTGCCAGCAGTGAAGCAGGGGGCGCGGGATCACCCCTCCACTTT.

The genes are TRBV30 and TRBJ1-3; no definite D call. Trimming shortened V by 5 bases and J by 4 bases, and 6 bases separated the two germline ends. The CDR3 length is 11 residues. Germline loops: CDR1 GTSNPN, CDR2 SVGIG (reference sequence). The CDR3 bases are TGTGCCTGGGGCGCGGGAAACACCATATATTTT. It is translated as CAWGAGNTIYF.

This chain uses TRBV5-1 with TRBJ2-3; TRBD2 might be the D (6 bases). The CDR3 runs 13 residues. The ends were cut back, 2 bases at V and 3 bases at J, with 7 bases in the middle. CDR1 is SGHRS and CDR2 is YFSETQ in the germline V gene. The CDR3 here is CASSLGRTDTQYF. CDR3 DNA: TGCGCCAGCAGCTTAGGGAGGACAGATACGCAGTATTTT.

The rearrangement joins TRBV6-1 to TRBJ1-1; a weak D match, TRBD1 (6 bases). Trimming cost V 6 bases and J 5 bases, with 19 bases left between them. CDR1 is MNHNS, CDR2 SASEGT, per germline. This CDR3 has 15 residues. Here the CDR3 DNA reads TGTGCCAGCAGGTTAAGGACAGTGGTCGGAACTGAAGCTTTCTTT. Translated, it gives CASRLRTVVGTEAFF.

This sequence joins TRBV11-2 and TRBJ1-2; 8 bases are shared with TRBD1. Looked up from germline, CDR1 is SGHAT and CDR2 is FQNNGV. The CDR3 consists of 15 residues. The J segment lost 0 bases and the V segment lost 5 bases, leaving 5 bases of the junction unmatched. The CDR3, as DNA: TGTGCCAGCAGCGCCAGACAGGGGCCTAACTATGGCTACACCTTC. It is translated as CASSARQGPNYGYTF.

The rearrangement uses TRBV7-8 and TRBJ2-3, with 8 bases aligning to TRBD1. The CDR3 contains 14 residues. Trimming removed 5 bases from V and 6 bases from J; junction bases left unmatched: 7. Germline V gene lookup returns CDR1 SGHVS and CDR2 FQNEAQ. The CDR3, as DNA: TGTGCCAGCAGCGCCGACAGGGGAAGGGATACGCAGTATTTT. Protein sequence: CASSADRGRDTQYF.

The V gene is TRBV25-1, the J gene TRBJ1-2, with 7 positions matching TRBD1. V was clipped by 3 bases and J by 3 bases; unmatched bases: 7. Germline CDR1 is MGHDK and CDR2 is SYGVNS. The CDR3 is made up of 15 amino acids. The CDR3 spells CASSDEAGGDYGYTF. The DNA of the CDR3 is TGTGCCAGCAGTGATGAGGCAGGGGGGGACTATGGCTACACCTTC.

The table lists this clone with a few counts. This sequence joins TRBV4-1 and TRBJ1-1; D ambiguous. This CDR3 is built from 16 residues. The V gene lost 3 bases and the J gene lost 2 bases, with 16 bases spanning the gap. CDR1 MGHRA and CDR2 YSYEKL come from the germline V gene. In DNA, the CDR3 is TGCGCCAGCAGCCAGCTCAGCAGTCTGGGAAACACTGAAGCTTTCTTT. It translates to CASSQLSSLGNTEAFF.

CDR3 residues: CASSPEPGEAFF. CDR3 nucleotides: TGTGCCAGCAGCCCCGAACCGGGTGAAGCTTTCTTT. J is TRBJ1-1 and V is TRBV7-6, with D unresolved. Trimming removed 5 bases from V and 7 bases from J, with 11 bases in between. CDR1 and CDR2 from the germline V gene are SGHVS and FNYEAQ. The CDR3 covers 12 residues.

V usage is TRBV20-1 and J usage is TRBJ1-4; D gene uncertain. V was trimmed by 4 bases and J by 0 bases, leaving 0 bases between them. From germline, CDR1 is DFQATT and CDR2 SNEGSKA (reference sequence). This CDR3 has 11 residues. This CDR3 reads CSATTNEKLFF. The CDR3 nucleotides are TGCAGTGCTACAACTAATGAAAAACTGTTTTTT.

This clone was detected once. CDR3 bases: TGTGCCAGCAGCCTTGACTACGGAAACACCATATATTTT. It specifies CASSLDYGNTIYF. The V gene is TRBV11-3, the J gene TRBJ1-3; D unclear. V lost 5 bases and J 4 bases, leaving 9 bases between the germline ends. This CDR3 region has 13 residues. The germline gives CDR1 SGHNT, CDR2 YENEEA.

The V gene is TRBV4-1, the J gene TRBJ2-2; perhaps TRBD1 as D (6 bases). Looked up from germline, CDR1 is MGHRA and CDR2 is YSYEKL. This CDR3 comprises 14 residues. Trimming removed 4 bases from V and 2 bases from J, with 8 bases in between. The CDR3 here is CASSPGQNTGELFF. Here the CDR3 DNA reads TGCGCCAGCAGCCCGGGACAAAACACCGGGGAGCTGTTTTTT.

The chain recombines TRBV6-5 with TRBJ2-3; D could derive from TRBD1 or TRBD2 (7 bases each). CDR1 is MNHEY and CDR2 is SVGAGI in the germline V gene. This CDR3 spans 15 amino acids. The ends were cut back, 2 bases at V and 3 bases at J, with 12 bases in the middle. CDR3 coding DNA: TGTGCCAGCAGTTACGGGCAGGGGGGGACAGATACGCAGTATTTT. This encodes CASSYGQGGTDTQYF.

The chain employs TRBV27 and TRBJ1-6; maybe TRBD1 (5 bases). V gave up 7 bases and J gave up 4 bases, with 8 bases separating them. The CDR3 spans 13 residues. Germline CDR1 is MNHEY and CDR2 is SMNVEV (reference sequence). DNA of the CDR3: TGTGCCAGCAAGGGGTCGTATAATTCACCCCTCCACTTT. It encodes CASKGSYNSPLHF.

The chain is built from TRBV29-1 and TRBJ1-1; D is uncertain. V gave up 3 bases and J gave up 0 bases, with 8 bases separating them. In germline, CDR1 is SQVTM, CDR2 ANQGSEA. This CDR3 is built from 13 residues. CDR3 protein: CSVEPRLNTEAFF. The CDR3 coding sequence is TGCAGCGTTGAGCCCAGGCTGAACACTGAAGCTTTCTTT.

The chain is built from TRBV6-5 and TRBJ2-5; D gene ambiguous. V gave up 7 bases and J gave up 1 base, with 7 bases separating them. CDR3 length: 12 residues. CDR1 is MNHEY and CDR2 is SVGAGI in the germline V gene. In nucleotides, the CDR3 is TGTGCCAGCAAGCACAGCCAAGAGACCCAGTACTTC. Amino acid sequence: CASKHSQETQYF.

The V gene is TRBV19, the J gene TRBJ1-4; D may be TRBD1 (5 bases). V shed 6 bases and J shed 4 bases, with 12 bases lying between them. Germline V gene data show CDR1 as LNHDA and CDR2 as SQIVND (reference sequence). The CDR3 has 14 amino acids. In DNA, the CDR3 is TGTGCCAGTAGCTCAGGGTGGTATAATGAAAAACTGTTTTTT. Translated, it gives CASSSGWYNEKLFF.

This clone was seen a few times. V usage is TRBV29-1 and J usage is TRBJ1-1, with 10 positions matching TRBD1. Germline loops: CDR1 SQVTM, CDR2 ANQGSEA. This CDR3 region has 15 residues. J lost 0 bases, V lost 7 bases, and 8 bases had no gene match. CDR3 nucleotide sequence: TGCAGCGCACCAGGACAGGGGGGGATGAACACTGAAGCTTTCTTT. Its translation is CSAPGQGGMNTEAFF.